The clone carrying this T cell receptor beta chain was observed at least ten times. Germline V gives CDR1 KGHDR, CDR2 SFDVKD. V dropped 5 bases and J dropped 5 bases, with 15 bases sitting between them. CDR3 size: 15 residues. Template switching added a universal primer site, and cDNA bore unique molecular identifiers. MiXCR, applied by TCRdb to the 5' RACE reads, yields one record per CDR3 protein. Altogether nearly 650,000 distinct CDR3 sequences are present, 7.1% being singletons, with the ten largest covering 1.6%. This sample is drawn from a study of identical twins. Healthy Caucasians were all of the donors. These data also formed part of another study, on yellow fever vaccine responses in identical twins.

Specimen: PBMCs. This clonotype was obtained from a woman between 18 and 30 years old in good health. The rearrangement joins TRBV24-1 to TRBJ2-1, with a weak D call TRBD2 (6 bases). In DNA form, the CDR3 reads TGTGCCACCAGTGGCTCCGGGACTGGTGACAATGAGCAGTTCTTC. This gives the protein CATSGSGTGDNEQFF.